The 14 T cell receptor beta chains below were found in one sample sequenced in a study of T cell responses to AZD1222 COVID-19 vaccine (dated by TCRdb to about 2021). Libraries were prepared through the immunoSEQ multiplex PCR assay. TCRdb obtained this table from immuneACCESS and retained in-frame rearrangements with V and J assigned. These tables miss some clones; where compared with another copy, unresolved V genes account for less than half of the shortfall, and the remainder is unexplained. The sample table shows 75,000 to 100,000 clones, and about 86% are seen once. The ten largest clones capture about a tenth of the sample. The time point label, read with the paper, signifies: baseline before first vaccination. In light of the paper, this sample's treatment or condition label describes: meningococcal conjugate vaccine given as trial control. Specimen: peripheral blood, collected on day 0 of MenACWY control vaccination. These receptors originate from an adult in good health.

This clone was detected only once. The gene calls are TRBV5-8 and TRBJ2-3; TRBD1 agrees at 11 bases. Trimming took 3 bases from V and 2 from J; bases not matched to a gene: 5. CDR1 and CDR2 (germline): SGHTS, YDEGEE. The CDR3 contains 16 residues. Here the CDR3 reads CASSSGTGGFTDTQYF. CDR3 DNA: TGTGCCAGCAGCTCCGGGACAGGGGGGTTCACAGATACGCAGTATTTT.

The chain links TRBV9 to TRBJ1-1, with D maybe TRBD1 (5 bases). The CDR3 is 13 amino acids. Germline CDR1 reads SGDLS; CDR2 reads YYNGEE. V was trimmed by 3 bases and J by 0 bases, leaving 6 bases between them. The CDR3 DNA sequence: TGTGCCAGCAGCGGACAGATGAACACTGAAGCTTTCTTT. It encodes CASSGQMNTEAFF.

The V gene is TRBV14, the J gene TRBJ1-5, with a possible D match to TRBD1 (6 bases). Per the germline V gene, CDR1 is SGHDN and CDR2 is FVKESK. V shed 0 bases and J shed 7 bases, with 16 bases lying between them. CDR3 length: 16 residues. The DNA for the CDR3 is TGTGCCAGCAGCCAAGAGGGGGCAGGTTGGGGACAGCCCCAGCATTTT. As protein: CASSQEGAGWGQPQHF.

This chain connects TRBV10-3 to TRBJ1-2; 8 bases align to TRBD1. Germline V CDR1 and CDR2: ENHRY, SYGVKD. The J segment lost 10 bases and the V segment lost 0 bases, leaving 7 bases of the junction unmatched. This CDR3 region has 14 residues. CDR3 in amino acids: CAISESDRDRDYTF. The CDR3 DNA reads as TGTGCCATCAGTGAGTCGGACAGGGATCGGGACTACACCTTC.

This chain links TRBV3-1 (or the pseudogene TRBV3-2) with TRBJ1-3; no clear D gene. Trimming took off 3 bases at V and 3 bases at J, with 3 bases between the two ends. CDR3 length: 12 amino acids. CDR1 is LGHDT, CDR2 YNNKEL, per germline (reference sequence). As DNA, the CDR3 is TGTGCCAGCAGCCATGGTGGAAACACCATATATTTT. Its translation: CASSHGGNTIYF.

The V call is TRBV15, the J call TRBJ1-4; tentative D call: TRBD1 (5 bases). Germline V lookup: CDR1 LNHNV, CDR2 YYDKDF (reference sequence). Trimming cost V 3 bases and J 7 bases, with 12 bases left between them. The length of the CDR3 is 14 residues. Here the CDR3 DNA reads TGTGCCACCAGCAGTGGGGGGAGGCGTGAAAAACTGTTTTTT. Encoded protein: CATSSGGRREKLFF.

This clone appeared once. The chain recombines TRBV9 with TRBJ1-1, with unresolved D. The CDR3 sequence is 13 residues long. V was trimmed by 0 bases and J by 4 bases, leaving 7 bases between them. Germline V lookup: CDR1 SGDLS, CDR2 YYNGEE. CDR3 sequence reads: CASSVDSLTEAFF. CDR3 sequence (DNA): TGTGCCAGCAGCGTAGACAGCCTCACTGAAGCTTTCTTT.

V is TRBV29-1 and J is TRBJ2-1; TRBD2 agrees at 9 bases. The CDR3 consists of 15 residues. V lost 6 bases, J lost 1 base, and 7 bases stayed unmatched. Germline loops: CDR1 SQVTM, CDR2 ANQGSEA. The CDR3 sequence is CSVALAGTSYNEQFF. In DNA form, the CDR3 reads TGCAGCGTCGCGCTAGCGGGGACGTCCTACAATGAGCAGTTCTTC.

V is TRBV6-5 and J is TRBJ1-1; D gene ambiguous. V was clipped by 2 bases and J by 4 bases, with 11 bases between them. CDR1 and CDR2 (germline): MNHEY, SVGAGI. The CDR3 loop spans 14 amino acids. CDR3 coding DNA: TGTGCCAGCAGTTACCAAAAAGTGAGCACTGAAGCTTTCTTT. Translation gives CASSYQKVSTEAFF.

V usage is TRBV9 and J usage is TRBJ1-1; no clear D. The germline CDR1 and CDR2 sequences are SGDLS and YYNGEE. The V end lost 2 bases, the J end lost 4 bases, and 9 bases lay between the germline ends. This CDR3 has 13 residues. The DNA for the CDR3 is TGTGCCAGCAGCGTTTCGGGAGGCACTGAAGCTTTCTTT. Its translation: CASSVSGGTEAFF. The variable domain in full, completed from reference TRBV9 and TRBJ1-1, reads DSGVTQTPKHLITATGQRVTLRCSPRSGDLSVYWYQQSLDQGLQFLIQYYNGEERAKGNILERFSAQQFPDLHSELNLSSLELGDSALYFCASSVSGGTEAFFGQGTRLTVV.

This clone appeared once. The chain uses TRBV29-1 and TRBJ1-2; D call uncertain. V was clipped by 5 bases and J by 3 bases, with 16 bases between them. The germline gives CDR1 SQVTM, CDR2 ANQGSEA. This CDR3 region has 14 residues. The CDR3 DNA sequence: TGCAGCGTTATCCAGGCCGGGCGTGACTATGGCTACACCTTC. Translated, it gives CSVIQAGRDYGYTF. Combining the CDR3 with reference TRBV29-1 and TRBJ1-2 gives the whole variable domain SAVISQKPSRDICQRGTSLTIQCQVDSQVTMMFWYRQQPGQSLTLIATANQGSEATYESGFVIDKFPISRPNLTFSTLTVSNMSPEDSSIYLCSVIQAGRDYGYTFGSGTRLTVV.

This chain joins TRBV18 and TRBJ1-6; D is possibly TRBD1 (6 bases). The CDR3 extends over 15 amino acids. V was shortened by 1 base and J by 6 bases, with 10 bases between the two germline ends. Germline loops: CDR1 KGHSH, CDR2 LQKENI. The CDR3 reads CASSPQGDSNSPLHF. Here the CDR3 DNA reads TGTGCCAGCTCACCACAGGGGGACTCTAATTCACCCCTCCACTTT.

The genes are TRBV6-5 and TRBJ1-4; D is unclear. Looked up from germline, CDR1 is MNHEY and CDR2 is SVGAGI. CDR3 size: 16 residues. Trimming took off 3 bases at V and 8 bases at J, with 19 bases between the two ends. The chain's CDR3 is CASSYMAATKDEKLFF. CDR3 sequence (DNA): TGTGCCAGCAGTTATATGGCAGCTACAAAGGACGAAAAACTGTTTTTT.

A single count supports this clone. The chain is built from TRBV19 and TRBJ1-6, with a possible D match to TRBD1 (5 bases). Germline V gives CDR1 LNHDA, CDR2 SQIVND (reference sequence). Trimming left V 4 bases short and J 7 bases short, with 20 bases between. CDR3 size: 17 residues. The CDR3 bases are TGTGCCAGTAGTAATGGGGCAGGGAAAGGCATGAATTCACCCCTCCACTTT. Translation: CASSNGAGKGMNSPLHF. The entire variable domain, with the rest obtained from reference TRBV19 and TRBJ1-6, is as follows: DGGITQSPKYLFRKEGQNVTLSCEQNLNHDAMYWYRQDPGQGLRLIYYSQIVNDFQKGDIAEGYSVSREKKESFPLTVTSAQKNPTAFYLCASSNGAGKGMNSPLHFGNGTRLTVT.